This T cell receptor beta chain was identified in a study of T cells in Graves' hyperthyroidism and ophthalmopathy. In the case of this clonotype: The antigen is unknown.

Study-wide results and caveats: Most thyroid clonotypes with frequency above 0.001 were detected in blood. Onset of ophthalmopathy came a median around 7.1 months after the model predicted it.

Together with thyroid ultrasound, orbital computed tomography, serum thyroxine and TRAb, clinical symptoms were used for diagnoses. Amplification yielded TCR beta CDR3 regions, with RNA transcripts as the source. Primed by the HTBI set, a first-round RT-PCR was run on the TCR CDR3. From the multiplex PCR reads, TCRdb called clonotypes with MiXCR, one entry per CDR3 protein. The sample has about 710,000 distinct CDR3 sequences, less than 20% seen once. The sequenced material came from blood. This TCR came from a man aged 18-30 years with Graves' hyperthyroidism.

The chain's CDR3 is CSVIDAIRDTIYF. In DNA form, the CDR3 reads TGCAGCGTCATAGACGCCATTAGGGACACCATATATTTT. V gene TRBV29-1 combines with J gene TRBJ1-3; unclear D gene. Trimming left V 6 bases short and J 8 bases short, with 17 bases between. The CDR3 spans 13 residues. Germline V lookup: CDR1 SQVTM, CDR2 ANQGSEA.